This T cell receptor beta chain was recorded in a study of T cell repertoires in cytomegalovirus infection. The germline CDR1 and CDR2 sequences are SGHTA and FQGNSA. The CDR3 sequence is 14 residues long. The V and J ends lost 0 bases and 5 bases respectively, with 11 bases between them. This clonotype has just a few counts. MiXCR, run by TCRdb on the reads, gives a single entry per CDR3 protein. The sample includes 290,000 or so distinct CDR3 sequences, 20% to 30% seen only once; the top ten take approximately 13%. The receptor was isolated from a human donor in good health (CMV status not recorded). Some clones in this sample may be carry-over from other donors' samples. The chain employs TRBV7-2 and TRBJ2-7, with D tentatively TRBD1 or TRBD2 (5 bases each). Input material: PBMCs. The CDR3 reads CASSLAWGTHEQYF. CDR3 DNA sequence: TGTGCCAGCAGCTTAGCTTGGGGGACCCACGAGCAGTACTTC.